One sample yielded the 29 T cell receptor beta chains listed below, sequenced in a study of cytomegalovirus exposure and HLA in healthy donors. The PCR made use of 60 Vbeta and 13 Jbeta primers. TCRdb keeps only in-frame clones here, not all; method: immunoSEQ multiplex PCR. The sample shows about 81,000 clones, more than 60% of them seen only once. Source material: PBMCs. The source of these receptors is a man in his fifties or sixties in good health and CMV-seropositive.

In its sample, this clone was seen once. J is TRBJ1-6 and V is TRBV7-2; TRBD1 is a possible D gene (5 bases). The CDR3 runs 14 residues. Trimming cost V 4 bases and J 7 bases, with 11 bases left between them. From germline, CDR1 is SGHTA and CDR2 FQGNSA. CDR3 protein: CASSSRGGNSPLHF. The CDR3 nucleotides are TGTGCCAGCAGCTCCCGGGGGGGAAATTCACCCCTCCACTTT.

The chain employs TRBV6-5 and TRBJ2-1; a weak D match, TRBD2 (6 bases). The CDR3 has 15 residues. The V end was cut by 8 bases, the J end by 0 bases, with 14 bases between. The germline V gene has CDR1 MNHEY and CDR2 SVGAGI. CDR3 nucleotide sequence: TGTGCCAGCTGGGACTTTAGGAGCTCCTACAATGAGCAGTTCTTC. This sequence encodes CASWDFRSSYNEQFF.

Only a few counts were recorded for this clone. The CDR3 sequence is CAWSVAGTRQYF. The CDR3 coding sequence is TGTGCCTGGAGTGTAGCCGGGACACGCCAGTACTTC. The V call is TRBV30, the J call TRBJ2-7; perhaps TRBD1 as D (6 bases). Per the germline V gene, CDR1 is GTSNPN and CDR2 is SVGIG (reference sequence). Trimming took 0 bases from V and 10 from J, leaving 13 bases between them. This CDR3 has 12 amino acids.

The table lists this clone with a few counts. CDR3 loop: CASSYRVSTDTQYF. The CDR3 bases are TGTGCCAGTAGTTACAGGGTTTCCACAGATACGCAGTATTTT. This chain links TRBV19 with TRBJ2-3; tentative D call: TRBD1 (6 bases). The germline V and J ends were trimmed by 5 bases and 2 bases, with 11 bases remaining between them. Germline values: CDR1 LNHDA, CDR2 SQIVND (reference sequence). The CDR3 spans 14 residues.

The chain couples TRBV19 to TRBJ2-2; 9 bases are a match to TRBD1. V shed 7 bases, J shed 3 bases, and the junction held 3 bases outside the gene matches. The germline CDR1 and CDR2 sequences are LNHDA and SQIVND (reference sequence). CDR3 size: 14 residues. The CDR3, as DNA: TGTGCCAGTACGGGACAGGGTTACACCGGGGAGCTGTTTTTT. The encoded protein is CASTGQGYTGELFF.

The DNA of the CDR3 is TGTGCCATCTCAAACGGAGGGGCCCAGCATTTT. It codes for CAISNGGAQHF. The rearrangement uses TRBV10-3 and TRBJ1-5; D possibly corresponds to TRBD1 (5 bases). Germline CDR1 is ENHRY and CDR2 is SYGVKD. With 8 bases removed from V and 11 bases from J, the gap between germline ends came to 13 bases. The CDR3 is made up of 11 amino acids.

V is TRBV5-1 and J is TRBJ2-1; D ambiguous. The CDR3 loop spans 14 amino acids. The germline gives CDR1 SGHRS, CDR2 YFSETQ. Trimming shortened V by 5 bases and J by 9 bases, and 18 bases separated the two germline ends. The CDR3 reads CASSPQPAESEQFF. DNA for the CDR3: TGCGCCAGCAGTCCCCAGCCCGCGGAGTCTGAGCAGTTCTTC.

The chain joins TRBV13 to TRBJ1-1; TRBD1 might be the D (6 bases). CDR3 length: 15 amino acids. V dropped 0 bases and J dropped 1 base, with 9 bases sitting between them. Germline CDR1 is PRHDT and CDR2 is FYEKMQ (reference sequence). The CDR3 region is CASSLGGGSNTEAFF. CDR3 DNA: TGTGCCAGCAGCTTAGGTGGGGGCTCGAACACTGAAGCTTTCTTT.

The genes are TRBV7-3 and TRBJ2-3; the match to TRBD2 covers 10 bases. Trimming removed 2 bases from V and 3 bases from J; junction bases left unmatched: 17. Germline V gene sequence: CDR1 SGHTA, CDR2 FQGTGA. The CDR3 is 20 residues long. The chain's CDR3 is CASSLGLAGAEGGWTDTQYF. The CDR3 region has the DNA TGTGCCAGCAGCTTAGGTCTAGCGGGAGCTGAGGGAGGTTGGACAGATACGCAGTATTTT.

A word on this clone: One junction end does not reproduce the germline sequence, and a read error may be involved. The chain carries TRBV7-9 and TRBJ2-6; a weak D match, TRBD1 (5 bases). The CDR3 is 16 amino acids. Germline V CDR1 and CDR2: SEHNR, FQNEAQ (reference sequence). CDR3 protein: CASSLVYSSGANGLTF. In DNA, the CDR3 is TGTGCCAGCAGCTTAGTGTACAGCTCTGGGGCCAACGGCCTGACTTTC.

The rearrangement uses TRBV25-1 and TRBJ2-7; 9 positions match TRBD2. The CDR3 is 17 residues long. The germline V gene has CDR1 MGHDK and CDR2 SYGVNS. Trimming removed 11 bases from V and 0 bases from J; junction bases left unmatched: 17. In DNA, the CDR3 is TGTGCCGGCACGGGGTCGACTAGCGGATTTAGCTCCTACGAGCAGTACTTC. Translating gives CAGTGSTSGFSSYEQYF.

The chain's CDR3 is CASSPGGTNEKLFF. DNA for the CDR3: TGTGCCAGCAGCCCCGGCGGCACTAATGAAAAACTGTTTTTT. The rearrangement uses TRBV7-6 and TRBJ1-4; D ambiguous. The germline V and J ends were trimmed by 5 bases and 2 bases, with 9 bases remaining between them. The CDR3 totals 14 residues. Germline loops: CDR1 SGHVS, CDR2 FNYEAQ. Full variable domain (rest looked up from reference TRBV7-6 and TRBJ1-4): GAGVSQSPRYKVTKRGQDVALRCDPISGHVSLYWYRQALGQGPEFLTYFNYEAQQDKSGLPNDRFSAERPEGSISTLTIQRTEQRDSAMYRCASSPGGTNEKLFFGSGTQLSVL.

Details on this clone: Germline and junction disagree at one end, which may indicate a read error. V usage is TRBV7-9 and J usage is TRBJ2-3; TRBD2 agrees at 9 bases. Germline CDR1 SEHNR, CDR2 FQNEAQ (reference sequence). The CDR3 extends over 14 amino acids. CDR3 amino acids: CSSSLSGSLDTQYF. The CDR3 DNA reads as TGTTCCAGCAGCCTTAGCGGGAGCCTGGATACGCAGTATTTT.

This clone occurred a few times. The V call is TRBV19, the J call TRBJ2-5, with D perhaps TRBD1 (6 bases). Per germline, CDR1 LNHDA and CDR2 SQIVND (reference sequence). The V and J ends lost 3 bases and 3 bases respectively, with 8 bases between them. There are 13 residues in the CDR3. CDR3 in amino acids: CASSISGEETQYF. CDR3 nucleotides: TGTGCCAGTAGTATCTCAGGGGAAGAGACCCAGTACTTC. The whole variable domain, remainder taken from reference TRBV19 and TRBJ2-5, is DGGITQSPKYLFRKEGQNVTLSCEQNLNHDAMYWYRQDPGQGLRLIYYSQIVNDFQKGDIAEGYSVSREKKESFPLTVTSAQKNPTAFYLCASSISGEETQYFGPGTRLLVL.

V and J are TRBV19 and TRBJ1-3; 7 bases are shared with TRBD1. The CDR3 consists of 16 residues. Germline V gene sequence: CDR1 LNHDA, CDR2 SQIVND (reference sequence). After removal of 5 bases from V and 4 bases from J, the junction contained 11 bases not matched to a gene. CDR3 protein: CASSPHADRDGNTIYF. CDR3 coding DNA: TGTGCCAGTAGTCCGCATGCCGACAGGGACGGAAACACCATATATTTT.

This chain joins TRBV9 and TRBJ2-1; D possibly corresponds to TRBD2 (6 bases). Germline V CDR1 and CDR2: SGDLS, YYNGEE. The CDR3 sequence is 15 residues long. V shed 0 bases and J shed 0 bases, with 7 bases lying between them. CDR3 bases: TGTGCCAGCAGCGTAGGGCGGGGCTCCTACAATGAGCAGTTCTTC. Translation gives CASSVGRGSYNEQFF.

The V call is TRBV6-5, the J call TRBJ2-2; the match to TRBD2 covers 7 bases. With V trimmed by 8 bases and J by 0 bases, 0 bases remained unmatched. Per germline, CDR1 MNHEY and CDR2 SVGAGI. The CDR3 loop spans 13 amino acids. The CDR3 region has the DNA TGTGCCAGCCTAGCGGCGAACACCGGGGAGCTGTTTTTT. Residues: CASLAANTGELFF.

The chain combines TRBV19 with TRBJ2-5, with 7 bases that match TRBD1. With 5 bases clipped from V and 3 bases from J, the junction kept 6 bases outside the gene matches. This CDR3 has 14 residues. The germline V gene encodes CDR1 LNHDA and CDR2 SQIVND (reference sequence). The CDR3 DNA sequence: TGTGCCAGTAGTGCGACGGGACAGAAAGAGACCCAGTACTTC. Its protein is CASSATGQKETQYF.

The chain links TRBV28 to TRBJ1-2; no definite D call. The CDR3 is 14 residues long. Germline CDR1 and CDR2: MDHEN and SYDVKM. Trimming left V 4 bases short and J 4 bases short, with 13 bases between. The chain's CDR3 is CASSSHSGTYGYTF. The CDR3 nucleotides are TGTGCCAGCAGTTCCCACAGCGGAACCTATGGCTACACCTTC.

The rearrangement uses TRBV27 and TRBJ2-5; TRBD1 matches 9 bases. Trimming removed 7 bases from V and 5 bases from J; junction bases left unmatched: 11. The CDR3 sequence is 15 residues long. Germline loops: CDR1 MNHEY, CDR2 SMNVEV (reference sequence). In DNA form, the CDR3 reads TGTGCCAGCAAATCGCCGGGACAGGGAAAGGAGACCCAGTACTTC. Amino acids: CASKSPGQGKETQYF.

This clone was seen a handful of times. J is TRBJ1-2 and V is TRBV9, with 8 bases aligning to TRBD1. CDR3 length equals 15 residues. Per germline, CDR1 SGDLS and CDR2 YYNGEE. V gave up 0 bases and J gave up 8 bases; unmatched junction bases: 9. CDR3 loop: CASSVASGQGEGYTF. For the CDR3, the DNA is TGTGCCAGCAGCGTAGCTTCCGGACAGGGCGAAGGCTACACCTTC.

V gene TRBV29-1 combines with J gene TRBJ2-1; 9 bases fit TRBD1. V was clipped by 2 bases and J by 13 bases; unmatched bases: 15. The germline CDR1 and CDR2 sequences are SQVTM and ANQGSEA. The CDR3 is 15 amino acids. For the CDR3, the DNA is TGCAGCGTTGAATATATAGAAGAAGACAGGGGGAGACAGTTCTTC. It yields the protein CSVEYIEEDRGRQFF.

CDR3 sequence reads: CACLDPLAGSDEQFF. The CDR3 DNA is TGCGCCTGCCTAGACCCACTAGCGGGGTCGGATGAGCAGTTCTTC. This chain joins TRBV10-2 and TRBJ2-1; 10 nucleotides align to TRBD2. The CDR3 contains 15 residues. The V segment lost 11 bases and the J segment 8 bases; nucleotides outside the gene matches: 15. CDR1 is WSHSY, CDR2 SAAADI, per germline.

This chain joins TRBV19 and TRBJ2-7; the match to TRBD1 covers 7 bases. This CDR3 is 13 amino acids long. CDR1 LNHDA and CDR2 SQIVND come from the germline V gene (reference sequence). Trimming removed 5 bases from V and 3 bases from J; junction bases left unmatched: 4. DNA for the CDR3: TGTGCCAGTAGTCTTTCAGGGGGCTACGAGCAGTACTTC. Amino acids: CASSLSGGYEQYF.

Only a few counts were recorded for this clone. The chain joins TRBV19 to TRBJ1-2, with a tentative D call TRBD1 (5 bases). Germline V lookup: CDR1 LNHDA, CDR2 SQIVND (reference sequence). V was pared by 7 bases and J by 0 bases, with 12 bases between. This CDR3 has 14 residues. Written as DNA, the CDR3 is TGTGCCAGTAACCCGACAGTAGCTAACTATGGCTACACCTTC. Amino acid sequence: CASNPTVANYGYTF.

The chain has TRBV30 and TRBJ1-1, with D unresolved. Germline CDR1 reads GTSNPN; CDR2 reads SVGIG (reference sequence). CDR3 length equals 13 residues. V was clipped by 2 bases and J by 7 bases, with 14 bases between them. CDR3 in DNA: TGTGCCTGGAGTCCCACCCCACAAGTTGAAGCTTTCTTT. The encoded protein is CAWSPTPQVEAFF.

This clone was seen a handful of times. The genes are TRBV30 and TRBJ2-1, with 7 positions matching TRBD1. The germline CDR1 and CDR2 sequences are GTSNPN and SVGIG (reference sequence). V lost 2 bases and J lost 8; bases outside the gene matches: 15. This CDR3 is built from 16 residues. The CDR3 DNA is TGTGCCTGGAGTCTCCGCCCCGGGACAGTTAGCTATGAGCAGTTCTTC. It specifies CAWSLRPGTVSYEQFF.

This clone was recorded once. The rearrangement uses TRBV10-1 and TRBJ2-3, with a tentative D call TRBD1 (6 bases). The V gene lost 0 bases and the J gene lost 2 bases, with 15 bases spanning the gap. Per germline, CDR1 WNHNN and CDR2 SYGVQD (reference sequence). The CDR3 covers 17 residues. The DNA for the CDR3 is TGCGCCAGCAGTGAGTCGGGACATCCTGTCATCACAGATACGCAGTATTTT. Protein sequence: CASSESGHPVITDTQYF.

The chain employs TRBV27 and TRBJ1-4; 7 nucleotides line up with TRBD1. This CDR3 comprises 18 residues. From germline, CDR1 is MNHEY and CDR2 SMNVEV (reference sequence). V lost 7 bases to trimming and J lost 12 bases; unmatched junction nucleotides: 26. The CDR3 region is CASTTKGASGPIEGELFF. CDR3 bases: TGTGCCAGCACTACAAAGGGGGCCTCGGGCCCAATCGAGGGTGAACTGTTTTTT.